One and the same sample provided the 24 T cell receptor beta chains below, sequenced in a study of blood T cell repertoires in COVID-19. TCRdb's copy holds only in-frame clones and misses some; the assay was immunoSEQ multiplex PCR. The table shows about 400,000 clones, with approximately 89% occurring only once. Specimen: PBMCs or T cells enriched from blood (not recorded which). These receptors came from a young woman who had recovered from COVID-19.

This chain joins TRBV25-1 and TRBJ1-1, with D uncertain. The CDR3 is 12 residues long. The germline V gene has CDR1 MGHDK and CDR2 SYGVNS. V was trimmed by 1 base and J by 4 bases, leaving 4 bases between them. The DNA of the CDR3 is TGTGCCAGCAGTGAATTCGGCACTGAAGCTTTCTTT. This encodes CASSEFGTEAFF.

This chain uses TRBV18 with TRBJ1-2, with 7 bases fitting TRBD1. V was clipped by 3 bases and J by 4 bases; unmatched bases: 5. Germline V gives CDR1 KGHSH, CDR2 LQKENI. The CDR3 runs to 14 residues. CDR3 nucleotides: TGTGCCAGCTCACCTCGGGACAGCATCTATGGCTACACCTTC. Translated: CASSPRDSIYGYTF.

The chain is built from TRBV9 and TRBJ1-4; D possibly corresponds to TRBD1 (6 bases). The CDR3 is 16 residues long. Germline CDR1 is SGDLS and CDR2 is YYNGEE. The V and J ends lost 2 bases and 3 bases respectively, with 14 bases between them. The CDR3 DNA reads TGTGCCAGCAGCGTGGCCCTGGGGGCGGCTAATGAAAAACTGTTTTTT. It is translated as CASSVALGAANEKLFF. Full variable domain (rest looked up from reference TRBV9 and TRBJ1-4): DSGVTQTPKHLITATGQRVTLRCSPRSGDLSVYWYQQSLDQGLQFLIQYYNGEERAKGNILERFSAQQFPDLHSELNLSSLELGDSALYFCASSVALGAANEKLFFGSGTQLSVL.

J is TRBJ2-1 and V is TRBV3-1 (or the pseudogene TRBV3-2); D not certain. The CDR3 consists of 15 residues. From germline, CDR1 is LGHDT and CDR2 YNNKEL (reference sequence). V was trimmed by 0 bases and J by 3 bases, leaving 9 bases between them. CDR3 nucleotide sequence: TGTGCCAGCAGCCAAGATTTGCGGAGCTACAATGAGCAGTTCTTC. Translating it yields CASSQDLRSYNEQFF.

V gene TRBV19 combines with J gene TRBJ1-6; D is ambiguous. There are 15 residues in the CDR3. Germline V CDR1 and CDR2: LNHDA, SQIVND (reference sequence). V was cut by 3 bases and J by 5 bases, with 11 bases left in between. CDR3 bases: TGTGCCAGTAGTATGGTGTCAGATAATAATTCACCCCTCCACTTT. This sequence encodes CASSMVSDNNSPLHF.

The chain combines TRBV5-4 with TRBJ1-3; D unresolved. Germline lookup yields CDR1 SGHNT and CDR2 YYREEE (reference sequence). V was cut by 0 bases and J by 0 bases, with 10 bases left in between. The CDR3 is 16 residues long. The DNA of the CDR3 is TGTGCCAGCAGCTTGGACAGCGGTAGCTCTGGAAACACCATATATTTT. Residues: CASSLDSGSSGNTIYF.

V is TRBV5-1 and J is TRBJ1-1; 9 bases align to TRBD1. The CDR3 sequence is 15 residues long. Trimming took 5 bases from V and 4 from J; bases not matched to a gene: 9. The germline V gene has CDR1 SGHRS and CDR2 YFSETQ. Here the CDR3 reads CASSFNADRGTEAFF. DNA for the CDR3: TGCGCCAGCAGTTTCAACGCGGACAGGGGCACTGAAGCTTTCTTT.

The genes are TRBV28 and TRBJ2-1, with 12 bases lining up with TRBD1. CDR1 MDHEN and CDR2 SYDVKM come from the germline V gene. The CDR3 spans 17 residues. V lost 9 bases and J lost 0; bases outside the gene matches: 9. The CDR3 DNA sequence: TGTGCCAGTGGGGGGACAGGGGGCTTGAGCTCCTACAATGAGCAGTTCTTC. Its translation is CASGGTGGLSSYNEQFF. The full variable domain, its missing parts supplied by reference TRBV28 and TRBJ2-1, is DVKVTQSSRYLVKRTGEKVFLECVQDMDHENMFWYRQDPGLGLRLIYFSYDVKMKEKGDIPEGYSVSREKKERFSLILESASTNQTSMYLCASGGTGGLSSYNEQFFGPGTRLTVL.

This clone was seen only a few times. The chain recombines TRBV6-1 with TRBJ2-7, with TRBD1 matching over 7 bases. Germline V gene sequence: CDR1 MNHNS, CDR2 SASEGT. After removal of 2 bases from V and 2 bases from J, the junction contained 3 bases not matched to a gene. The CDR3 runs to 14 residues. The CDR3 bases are TGTGCCAGCAGTGAACAGAGGGGGCCCTACGAGCAGTACTTC. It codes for CASSEQRGPYEQYF.

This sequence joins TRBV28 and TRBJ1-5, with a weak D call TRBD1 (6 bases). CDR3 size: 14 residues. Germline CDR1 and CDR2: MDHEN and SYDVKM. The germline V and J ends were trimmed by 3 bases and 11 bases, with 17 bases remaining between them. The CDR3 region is CASSFGQPVGAQHF. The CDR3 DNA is TGTGCCAGCAGTTTCGGACAGCCCGTCGGGGCCCAGCATTTT. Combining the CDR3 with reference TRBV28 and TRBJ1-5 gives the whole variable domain DVKVTQSSRYLVKRTGEKVFLECVQDMDHENMFWYRQDPGLGLRLIYFSYDVKMKEKGDIPEGYSVSREKKERFSLILESASTNQTSMYLCASSFGQPVGAQHFGDGTRLSIL.

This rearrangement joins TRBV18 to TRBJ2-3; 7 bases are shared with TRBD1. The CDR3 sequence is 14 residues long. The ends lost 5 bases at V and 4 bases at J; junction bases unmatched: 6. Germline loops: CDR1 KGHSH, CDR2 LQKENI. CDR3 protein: CASSEGTAADTQYF. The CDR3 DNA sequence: TGTGCCAGCTCAGAAGGGACAGCAGCAGATACGCAGTATTTT.

The CDR3 loop is CASSYLSGGQETQYF. CDR3 bases: TGTGCCAGCAGTTACCTTTCAGGGGGGCAAGAGACCCAGTACTTC. The chain has TRBV6-5 and TRBJ2-5; tentatively, D is TRBD1 (7 bases). The CDR3 is 15 residues long. Trimming cost V 2 bases and J 2 bases, with 12 bases left between them. Germline V gene sequence: CDR1 MNHEY, CDR2 SVGAGI.

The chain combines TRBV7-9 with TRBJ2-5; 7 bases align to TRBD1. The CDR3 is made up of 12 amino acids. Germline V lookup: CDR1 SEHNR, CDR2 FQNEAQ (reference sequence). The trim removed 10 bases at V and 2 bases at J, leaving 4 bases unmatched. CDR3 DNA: TGTGCCACCTGGGGACAGCAAGAGACCCAGTACTTC. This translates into CATWGQQETQYF.

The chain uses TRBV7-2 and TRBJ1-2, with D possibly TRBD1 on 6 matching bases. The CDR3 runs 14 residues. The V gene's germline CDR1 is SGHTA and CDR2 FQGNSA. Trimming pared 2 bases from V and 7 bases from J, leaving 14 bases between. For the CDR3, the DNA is TGTGCCAGCAGCTTAACGGGGGGCGGTCGTGGCTACACCTTC. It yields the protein CASSLTGGGRGYTF. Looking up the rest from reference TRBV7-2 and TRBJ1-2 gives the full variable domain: GAGVSQSPSNKVTEKGKDVELRCDPISGHTALYWYRQSLGQGLEFLIYFQGNSAPDKSGLPSDRFSAERTGGSVSTLTIQRTQQEDSAVYLCASSLTGGGRGYTFGSGTRLTVV.

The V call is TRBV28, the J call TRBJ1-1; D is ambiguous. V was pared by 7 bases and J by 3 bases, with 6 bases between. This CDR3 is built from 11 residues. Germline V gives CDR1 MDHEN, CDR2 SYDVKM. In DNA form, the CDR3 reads TGTGCCAGCACCGTTTACACTGAAGCTTTCTTT. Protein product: CASTVYTEAFF.

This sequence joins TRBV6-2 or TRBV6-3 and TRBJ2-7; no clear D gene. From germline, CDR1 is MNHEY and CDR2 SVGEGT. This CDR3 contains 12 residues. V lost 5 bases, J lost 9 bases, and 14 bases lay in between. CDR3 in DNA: TGTGCCAGCAGTCCGCCTAGTTTGGGGCAGTACTTC. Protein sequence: CASSPPSLGQYF.

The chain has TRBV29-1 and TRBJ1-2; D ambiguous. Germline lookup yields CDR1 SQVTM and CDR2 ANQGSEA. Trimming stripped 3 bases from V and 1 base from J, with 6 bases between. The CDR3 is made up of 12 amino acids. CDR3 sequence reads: CSVDVSNYGYTF. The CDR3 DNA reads TGCAGCGTTGATGTCAGTAACTATGGCTACACCTTC.

CDR3 nucleotide sequence: TGCGCCAGCAGCCAAGATGAGGCGGGAACTTATCGGGAGCTGTTTTTT. It yields the protein CASSQDEAGTYRELFF. The chain carries TRBV4-1 and TRBJ2-2, with a weak D call TRBD2 (6 bases). Germline V gene sequence: CDR1 MGHRA, CDR2 YSYEKL. V was clipped by 0 bases and J by 9 bases, with 17 bases between them. This CDR3 is 16 amino acids long.

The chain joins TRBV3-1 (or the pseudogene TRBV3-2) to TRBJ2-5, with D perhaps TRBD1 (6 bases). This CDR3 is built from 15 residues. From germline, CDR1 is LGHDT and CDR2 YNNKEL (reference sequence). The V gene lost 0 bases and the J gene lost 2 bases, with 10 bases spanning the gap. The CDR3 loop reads CASSQDRGFQETQYF. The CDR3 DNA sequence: TGTGCCAGCAGCCAAGATAGGGGGTTTCAAGAGACCCAGTACTTC.

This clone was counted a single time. This CDR3 is CASKQGPNTEAFF. CDR3 coding DNA: TGTGCCAGCAAACAGGGGCCGAACACTGAAGCTTTCTTT. The chain joins TRBV12-3 or TRBV12-4 to TRBJ1-1; 7 nucleotides line up with TRBD1. The ends lost 7 bases at V and 1 base at J; junction bases unmatched: 3. This CDR3 comprises 13 residues.

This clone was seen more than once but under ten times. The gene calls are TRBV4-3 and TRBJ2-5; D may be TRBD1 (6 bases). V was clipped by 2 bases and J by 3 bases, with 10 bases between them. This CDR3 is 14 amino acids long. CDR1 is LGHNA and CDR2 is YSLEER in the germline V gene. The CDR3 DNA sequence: TGCGCCAGCAGCCAAACGGCAGGGGAAGAGACCCAGTACTTC. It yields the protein CASSQTAGEETQYF.

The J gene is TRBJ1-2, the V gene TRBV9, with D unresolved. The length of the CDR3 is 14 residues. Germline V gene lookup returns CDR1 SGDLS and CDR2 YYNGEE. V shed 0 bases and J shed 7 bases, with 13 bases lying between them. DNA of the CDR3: TGTGCCAGCAGCGTAGGTGAGGGATCGGTTGGCTACACCTTC. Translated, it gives CASSVGEGSVGYTF.

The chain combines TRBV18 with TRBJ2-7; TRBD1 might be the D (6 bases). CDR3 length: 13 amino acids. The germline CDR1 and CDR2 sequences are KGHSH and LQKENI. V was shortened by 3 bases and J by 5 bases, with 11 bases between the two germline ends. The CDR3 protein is CASSPLRDNEQYF. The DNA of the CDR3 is TGTGCCAGCTCACCGCTCAGGGACAACGAGCAGTACTTC.

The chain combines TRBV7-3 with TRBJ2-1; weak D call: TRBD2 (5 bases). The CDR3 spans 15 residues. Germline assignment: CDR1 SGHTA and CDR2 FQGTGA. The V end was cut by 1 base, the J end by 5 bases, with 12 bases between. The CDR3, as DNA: TGTGCCAGCAGCTTAAATAGCGACACACACAATGAGCAGTTCTTC. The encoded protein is CASSLNSDTHNEQFF.